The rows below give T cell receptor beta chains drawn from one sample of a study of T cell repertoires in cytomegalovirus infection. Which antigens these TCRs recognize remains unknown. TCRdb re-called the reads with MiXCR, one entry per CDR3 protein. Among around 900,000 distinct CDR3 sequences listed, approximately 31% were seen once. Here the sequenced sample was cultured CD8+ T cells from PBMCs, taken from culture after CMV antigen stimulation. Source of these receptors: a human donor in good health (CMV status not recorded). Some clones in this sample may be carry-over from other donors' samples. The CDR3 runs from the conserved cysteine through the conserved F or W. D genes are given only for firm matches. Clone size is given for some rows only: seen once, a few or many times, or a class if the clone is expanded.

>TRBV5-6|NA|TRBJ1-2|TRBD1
TGTGCCAGCAGCTCGGGACAGGGGCCTGGCTACACCTTC
CASSSGQGPGYTF
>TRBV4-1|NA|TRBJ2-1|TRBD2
TGCGCCAGCAGCCAAGACGCTAGCGGGGTTTCCTACAATGAGCAGTTCTTC
CASSQDASGVSYNEQFF
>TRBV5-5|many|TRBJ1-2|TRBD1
TGTGCCAGCAGCTATCCGCAGGGGGGTAACTATGGCTACACCTTC
CASSYPQGGNYGYTF
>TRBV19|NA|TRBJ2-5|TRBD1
TGTGTCACCGCCCGGGACAGGCAGACCCAGTACTTC
CVTARDRQTQYF
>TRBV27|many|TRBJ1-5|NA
TGTGCCAGCAGTTTCTCCAATCAGCCCCAGCATTTT
CASSFSNQPQHF
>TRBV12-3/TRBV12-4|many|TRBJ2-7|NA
TGTGCCAGCAGTTTACATAGCATGCATACTAGCTACAGGGAGCAGTACTTC
CASSLHSMHTSYREQYF
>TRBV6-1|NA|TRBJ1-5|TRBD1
TGTGCCAGCAGTACCATTACAGGGGGCTATCAGCCCCAGCATTTT
CASSTITGGYQPQHF
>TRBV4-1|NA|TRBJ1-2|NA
TGCGCCAGCAGCCACGGAACCTATGGCTACACCTTC
CASSHGTYGYTF
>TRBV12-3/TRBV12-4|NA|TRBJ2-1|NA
TGTGCCAGCAGTCCAGGGGCGTTTTACAATGAGCAGTTCTTC
CASSPGAFYNEQFF
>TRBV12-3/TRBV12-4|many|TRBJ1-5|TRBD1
TGTGCCAGCAGTGGCCCGGGGACAGGGCCTTATAGCAATCAGCCCCAGCATTTT
CASSGPGTGPYSNQPQHF
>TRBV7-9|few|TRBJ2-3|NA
TGTGCCAGCAGCTTACCCCCCACCGGCACGCAGTATTTT
CASSLPPTGTQYF
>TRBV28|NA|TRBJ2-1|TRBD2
TGTGCCAGCAGAAGCGGGGGGGATATCAATGAGCAGTTCTTC
CASRSGGDINEQFF
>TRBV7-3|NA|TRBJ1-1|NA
TGTGCCAGCAGCCCAGGGACGGGCGTAGGAGCTTTCTTT
CASSPGTGVGAFF
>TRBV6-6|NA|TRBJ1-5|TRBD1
TGTGCCAGCAGTCCCCAGGGGGCAAATAGCAATCAGCCCCAGCATTTT
CASSPQGANSNQPQHF
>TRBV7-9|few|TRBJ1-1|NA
TGTGCCAGCAAGGTACAGAACACTGAAGCTTTCTTT
CASKVQNTEAFF